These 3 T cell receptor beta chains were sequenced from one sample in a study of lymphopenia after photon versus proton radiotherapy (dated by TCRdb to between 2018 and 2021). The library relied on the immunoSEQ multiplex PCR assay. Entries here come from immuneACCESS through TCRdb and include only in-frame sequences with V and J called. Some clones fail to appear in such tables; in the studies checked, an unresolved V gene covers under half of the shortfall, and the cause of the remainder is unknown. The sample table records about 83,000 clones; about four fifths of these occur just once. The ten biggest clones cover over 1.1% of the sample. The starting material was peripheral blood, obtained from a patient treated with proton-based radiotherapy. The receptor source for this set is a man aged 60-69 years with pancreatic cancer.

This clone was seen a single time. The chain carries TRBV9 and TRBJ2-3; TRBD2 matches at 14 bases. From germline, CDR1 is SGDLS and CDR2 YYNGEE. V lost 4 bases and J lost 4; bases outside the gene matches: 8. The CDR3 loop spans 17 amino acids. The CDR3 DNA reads TGTGCCAGCAGCTTCGGGACTAGCGGGAGTGCGGCAGATACGCAGTATTTT. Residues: CASSFGTSGSAADTQYF.

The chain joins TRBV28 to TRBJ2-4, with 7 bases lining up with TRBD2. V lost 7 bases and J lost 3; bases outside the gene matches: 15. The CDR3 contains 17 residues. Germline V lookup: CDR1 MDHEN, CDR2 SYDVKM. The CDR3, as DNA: TGTGCCAGCACTGTATCTGGCGGGAGTCCCGGCAAAAACATTCAGTACTTC. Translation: CASTVSGGSPGKNIQYF.

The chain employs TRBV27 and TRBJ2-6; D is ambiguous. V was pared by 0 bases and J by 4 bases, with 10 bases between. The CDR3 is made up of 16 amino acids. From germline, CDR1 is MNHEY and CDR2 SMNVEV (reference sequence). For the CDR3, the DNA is TGTGCCAGCAGTTTATCGATGGGTGTAGGGGCCAACGTCCTGACTTTC. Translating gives CASSLSMGVGANVLTF.